These 27 T cell receptor beta chains share one sample of origin, sequenced in a study of tumor-infiltrating lymphocytes in primary liver carcinoma. Co-extracting RNA and DNA was done with about 18-33 mg of unsorted bulk tissue as input. Researchers generated TCR beta cDNA from approximately 500 ng of total RNA, relying on a constant-region primer. Libraries of TCR beta came from three nested multiplex PCR rounds with slightly modified ARM-PCR. Amplification in the first two PCR rounds was performed using TRBV1-TRBV30 forward primers and a C-beta reverse primer for around 11 cycles each. A single record per CDR3 protein comes from TCRdb applying MiXCR to the multiplex PCR reads. Of tens of thousands of distinct CDR3 sequences in the sample, approximately 80% were seen once. Sequences were obtained from liver tumor tissue from sampling region 5. The subset: tumor region T5, tumor centre. The receptors shown here come from a man aged 40-49 years with primary liver carcinoma and hepatitis B virus infection.

This clonotype was counted at least ten times. This rearrangement joins TRBV10-1 to TRBJ2-3; D possibly corresponds to TRBD1 (6 bases). The CDR3 length is 14 residues. Germline-derived CDR1 and CDR2 are WNHNN and SYGVQD (reference sequence). Trimming removed 2 bases at V and 6 bases at J, with 12 bases between. The CDR3 spells CASSEQGSRDTQYF. The CDR3 DNA reads as TGCGCCAGCAGTGAGCAGGGGAGCAGGGATACGCAGTATTTT.

This clonotype was observed a few times. The rearrangement links TRBV29-1 to TRBJ2-7; unclear D gene. The V and J ends lost 0 bases and 6 bases respectively, with 9 bases between them. The CDR3 runs to 12 residues. Germline loops: CDR1 SQVTM, CDR2 ANQGSEA. As DNA, the CDR3 is TGCAGCGTTGAAGACAAAGGCGGCGAGCAGTACTTC. Translation gives CSVEDKGGEQYF.

The chain is built from TRBV12-3 or TRBV12-4 and TRBJ2-3, with 9 bases identical to TRBD1. This CDR3 has 14 amino acids. Germline trimming cut 5 bases from V and 10 bases from J; bases unmatched to any gene: 10. This chain's CDR3 is CASSPRDRVSAQYF. In DNA form, the CDR3 reads TGTGCCAGCAGTCCGAGGGACAGGGTCTCTGCGCAGTATTTT.

To note about this clonotype: Without the conserved terminal phenylalanine or tryptophan, this CDR3 likely stems from a read error. The chain joins TRBV5-4 to TRBJ2-7, with a weak D call TRBD2 (5 bases). The CDR3 totals 15 residues. The germline CDR1 and CDR2 sequences are SGHNT and YYREEE (reference sequence). The V end was cut by 0 bases, the J end by 3 bases, with 13 bases between. CDR3: CASSLERGSLYEQYY. For the CDR3, the DNA is TGTGCCAGCAGCTTGGAACGTGGGAGCCTCTACGAGCAGTACTAC.

V is TRBV6-5 and J is TRBJ1-4, with 7 bases fitting TRBD1. The CDR3 sequence is 14 residues long. Germline CDR1 and CDR2: MNHEY and SVGAGI. V shed 5 bases, J shed 12 bases, and the junction held 12 bases outside the gene matches. For the CDR3, the DNA is TGTGCCAGCAGTGAAAAGGGGGCCGAGGAAGAACTGTTTTTT. The encoded protein is CASSEKGAEEELFF.

The rearrangement joins TRBV11-1 to TRBJ2-1, with unresolved D. The CDR3 runs to 13 residues. Trimming cost V 1 base and J 7 bases, with 8 bases left between them. The germline CDR1 and CDR2 sequences are SGHAT and FQDESV (reference sequence). The chain's CDR3 is CASSLGRANEQFF. CDR3 sequence (DNA): TGTGCCAGCAGCTTAGGCCGGGCAAATGAGCAGTTCTTC.

Relative to its sample, this clonotype is medium-sized (0.01 to 0.1%). The CDR3 spells CASSSPVSGSRADTQYF. The CDR3 DNA reads TGTGCCAGCAGCTCCCCGGTGAGCGGGAGTCGGGCAGATACGCAGTATTTT. J is TRBJ2-3 and V is TRBV11-3; TRBD2 agrees at 8 bases. V was pared by 4 bases and J by 4 bases, with 13 bases of the junction left unmatched. The CDR3 spans 17 residues. Germline-derived CDR1 and CDR2 are SGHNT and YENEEA. The full variable domain, in which reference TRBV11-3 and TRBJ2-3 provide the parts outside the CDR3, is EAGVVQSPRYKIIEKKQPVAFWCNPISGHNTLYWYLQNLGQGPELLIRYENEEAVDDSQLPKDRFSAERLKGVDSTLKIQPAELGDSAVYLCASSSPVSGSRADTQYFGPGTRLTVL.

Details on this clonotype: This CDR3 is missing its conserved last phenylalanine or tryptophan, likely due to a read error. The chain employs TRBV6-5 and TRBJ2-3; a possible D gene is TRBD2 (6 bases). With 6 bases removed from V and 0 bases from J, the gap between germline ends came to 13 bases. Per the germline V gene, CDR1 is MNHEY and CDR2 is SVGAGI. The CDR3 consists of 15 residues. The DNA of the CDR3 is TGTGCCAGCAGCTACGCGGGGCTAAGCACAGATACGCAGTATCTT. Translated, it gives CASSYAGLSTDTQYL.

The table lists this clonotype with a few counts. This chain uses TRBV2 with TRBJ2-4; weak D call: TRBD2 (6 bases). V gave up 0 bases and J gave up 0 bases, with 9 bases separating them. The CDR3 loop spans 16 amino acids. CDR1 and CDR2 from the germline V gene are SNHLY and FYNNEI. The CDR3 bases are TGTGCCAGCAGTGAAGCAGGAGGGCCAGCCAAAAACATTCAGTACTTC. It translates to CASSEAGGPAKNIQYF.

Details on this clonotype: This may come from a read error, since a much larger clone is one base off. This rearrangement joins TRBV28 to TRBJ2-5; 7 positions match TRBD2. The CDR3 consists of 17 residues. Germline V lookup: CDR1 MDHEN, CDR2 SYDVKM. With 5 bases clipped from V and 2 bases from J, the junction kept 14 bases outside the gene matches. In DNA form, the CDR3 reads TGTGCCAGCAGTCCCCAGGGAGGGGCGGGCCCTCAAGAGACCCAGTACTTC. The encoded protein is CASSPQGGAGPQETQYF.

Details on this clonotype: Mismatch with germline at one junction end may stem from a read error. The rearrangement joins TRBV10-3 to TRBJ2-3; D not certain. CDR3 length: 17 residues. Germline loops: CDR1 ENHRY, CDR2 SYGVKD. This CDR3 is CAITESKSNSLIDTQYF. The CDR3 region has the DNA TGTGCCATCACTGAGTCCAAGAGTAACTCTCTGATAGATACGCAGTATTTT.

As regards this clonotype: It may be a read error: a sequence one base away is much more abundant. The V and J genes are TRBV5-5 and TRBJ2-7, with D unclear. This CDR3 contains 14 residues. The germline gives CDR1 SGHKS, CDR2 YYEKEE (reference sequence). The V end lost 6 bases, the J end lost 3 bases, and 16 bases lay between the germline ends. As DNA, the CDR3 is TGTGCCAGCAACTTCGAACAGATTATCTACGAGCAGTACTTC. It is translated as CASNFEQIIYEQYF.

This rearrangement joins TRBV10-3 to TRBJ2-1; TRBD2 agrees at 14 bases. The germline V gene encodes CDR1 ENHRY and CDR2 SYGVKD. J gave up 12 bases and V 4 bases, and 11 bases lay outside the gene matches. This CDR3 has 16 amino acids. CDR3 sequence: CAISGSGTSGSRGQFF. The CDR3 nucleotides read TGTGCCATCAGTGGGTCAGGGACTAGCGGGAGTCGCGGGCAGTTCTTC.

With regard to this clonotype: The junction departs from the called germline gene at one end, perhaps through a read error. J is TRBJ2-5 and V is TRBV5-5; D is possibly TRBD1 (5 bases). CDR1 is SGHKS and CDR2 is YYEKEE in the germline V gene (reference sequence). This CDR3 comprises 14 residues. The CDR3 DNA reads as TGTGCCAGCAGCCCACATCAGGGTCGAGAGACCCAGTATTTC. Protein product: CASSPHQGRETQYF.

The chain combines TRBV12-3 or TRBV12-4 with TRBJ1-6, with D possibly TRBD1 on 5 matching bases. V was pared by 8 bases and J by 10 bases, with 18 bases between. This CDR3 comprises 14 residues. CDR3 sequence: CASGTGRGISPLHF. In DNA, the CDR3 is TGTGCCAGCGGTACGGGACGGGGGATCTCACCCCTCCACTTT.

The chain carries TRBV12-3 or TRBV12-4 and TRBJ2-1; 12 bases line up with TRBD2. The CDR3 has 14 residues. The CDR3 DNA is TGTGCTACCAGAACTAGCGGGGGGTACAATGAGCAGTTCTTC. Its protein is CATRTSGGYNEQFF.

In this sample, this clonotype turned up many times. The conserved phenylalanine or tryptophan normally closing the CDR3 is absent here, so this likely arose from a read error. The chain is built from TRBV6-5 and TRBJ2-7; 10 positions match TRBD1. V was clipped by 6 bases and J by 3 bases; unmatched bases: 2. Germline CDR1 MNHEY, CDR2 SVGAGI. The CDR3 runs 13 residues. The DNA of the CDR3 is TGTGCCAGCAGCCGGGACAGGGGCTACGAGCAGTACTAC. Amino acids: CASSRDRGYEQYY.

Details on this clonotype: The CDR3 does not close with the conserved phenylalanine or tryptophan, likely indicating a read error. This chain joins TRBV11-2 and TRBJ2-7; no definite D call. Trimming removed 4 bases from V and 2 bases from J, with 18 bases in between. The germline CDR1 and CDR2 sequences are SGHAT and FQNNGV. This CDR3 spans 16 amino acids. The DNA of the CDR3 is TGTGCCAGCAGCTCAGAGATGGTACCAAAACCCTACGAGCAGTACCTC. As protein: CASSSEMVPKPYEQYL.

This rearrangement joins TRBV5-4 to TRBJ1-1; D is perhaps TRBD1 (6 bases). Germline V gives CDR1 SGHNT, CDR2 YYREEE (reference sequence). V shed 4 bases and J shed 3 bases, with 13 bases lying between them. This CDR3 comprises 14 residues. The CDR3 here is CASSLLQGHTEAFF. The CDR3 DNA sequence: TGTGCCAGCAGCCTACTACAGGGACACACTGAAGCTTTCTTT.

The chain couples TRBV6-6 to TRBJ2-4; 8 bases map to TRBD2. The V gene's germline CDR1 is MNHNY and CDR2 SVGAGI (reference sequence). The CDR3 loop spans 12 amino acids. The CDR3 DNA sequence: TGTACTAGCGGCGACATCAAAAACATTCAGTACTTC. Its translation is CTSGDIKNIQYF.

With regard to this clonotype: No conserved phenylalanine or tryptophan ends this CDR3, so it is likely a read error. It is unclear where the CDR3 begins or ends on the DNA, so no DNA is shown, and the CDR3 is as TCRdb lists it. The rearrangement joins TRBV6-2 or TRBV6-3 to TRBJ2-7. Germline V lookup: CDR1 MNHEY, CDR2 SVGEGT. The CDR3 comprises 11 residues, both ends counted. CDR3 sequence reads: CASSYNHEQHY.

In its sample, this clonotype ranks as medium-sized (0.01 to 0.1%). The chain recombines TRBV4-3 with TRBJ2-7; the D call may be TRBD1 or TRBD2 (5 bases each). V lost 0 bases and J lost 3, with 12 bases in between. This CDR3 spans 15 amino acids. The V gene's germline CDR1 is LGHNA and CDR2 YSLEER. The CDR3 DNA is TGCGCCAGCAGCCAAGAATCGGGACGGAACTACGAGCAGTACTTC. This translates into CASSQESGRNYEQYF.

V gene TRBV5-6 combines with J gene TRBJ2-5; D is perhaps TRBD1 or TRBD2 (6 bases each). Germline lookup yields CDR1 SGHDT and CDR2 YYEEEE. The CDR3 runs to 15 residues. The V and J ends lost 2 bases and 5 bases respectively, with 16 bases between them. The CDR3 sequence is CASSLRVLGGETQYF. The CDR3, as DNA: TGTGCCAGCAGCTTACGGGTCCTAGGGGGGGAGACCCAGTACTTC.

This sequence joins TRBV5-5 and TRBJ2-3; D gene unclear. The CDR3 contains 12 residues. Trimming took 2 bases from V and 10 from J, leaving 11 bases between them. Germline CDR1 is SGHKS and CDR2 is YYEKEE (reference sequence). The CDR3 DNA sequence: TGTGCCAGCAGCTTTGGGCTCGATGCGCAGTATTTT. This translates into CASSFGLDAQYF.

J is TRBJ2-3 and V is TRBV6-2 or TRBV6-3; TRBD2 aligns across 7 bases. Germline loops: CDR1 MNHEY, CDR2 SVGEGT. This CDR3 spans 17 amino acids. The ends lost 11 bases at V and 3 bases at J; junction bases unmatched: 20. CDR3: CACKKAGELTRTDTQYF. The CDR3 nucleotides are TGTGCCTGTAAAAAGGCGGGAGAGTTAACGAGGACAGATACGCAGTATTTT.

On this clonotype itself: Sequence at one end of the junction differs from germline and may be a read error. The genes are TRBV11-2 and TRBJ2-1; no clear D. The CDR3 has 12 amino acids. CDR1 SGHAT and CDR2 FQNNGV come from the germline V gene. In nucleotides, the CDR3 is TGTGCCGGCAGCTTGGGTGTGGCTGGGCAGTTCTTC. Its protein product is CAGSLGVAGQFF. Full variable domain (outside the CDR3, taken from reference TRBV11-2 and TRBJ2-1): EAGVAQSPRYKIIEKRQSVAFWCNPISGHATLYWYQQILGQGPKLLIQFQNNGVVDDSQLPKDRFSAERLKGVDSTLKIQPAKLEDSAVYLCAGSLGVAGQFFGPGTRLTVL.

V is TRBV30 and J is TRBJ2-7, with D perhaps given as TRBD1 or TRBD2 (5 bases each). Germline V CDR1 and CDR2: GTSNPN, SVGIG (reference sequence). The CDR3 runs to 14 residues. Trimming shortened V by 2 bases and J by 8 bases, and 19 bases separated the two germline ends. This CDR3 is CAWSYSGTIYQQYF. The CDR3 DNA follows: TGTGCCTGGAGTTACTCCGGGACGATTTACCAGCAGTACTTC.